This TCR beta chain was recorded in a study of blood T cell repertoires in COVID-19. Study background: There were acute and convalescent COVID-19 samples, and they came from the United States, Italy and Spain. PBMCs, B-cell-depleted T cells, or T cells were the source of the cDNA or gDNA that made up the material.

Authors' processing steps: Estimation of nucleated cell counts relied on the amplification of reference gene primers. TCRdb's copy holds only in-frame clones and misses some; the assay was immunoSEQ multiplex PCR. That table gives V, J and clone size, and the DNA gave D and trimming. The sample has 180,000 or so clones; around 83% are singletons. V lost 0 bases, J lost 4 bases, and 15 bases lay in between. CDR3 size: 17 residues. Looked up from germline, CDR1 is SNHLY and CDR2 is FYNNEI. The sequenced sample was peripheral blood. The receptor was derived from a man aged 18 to 35 with acute or convalescent COVID-19. The chain employs TRBV2 and TRBJ2-2; perhaps TRBD1 as D (5 bases). The CDR3 loop reads CASSEALGALGTGELFF. The CDR3 coding sequence is TGTGCCAGCAGTGAAGCGCTTGGGGCCCTGGGCACCGGGGAGCTGTTTTTT.